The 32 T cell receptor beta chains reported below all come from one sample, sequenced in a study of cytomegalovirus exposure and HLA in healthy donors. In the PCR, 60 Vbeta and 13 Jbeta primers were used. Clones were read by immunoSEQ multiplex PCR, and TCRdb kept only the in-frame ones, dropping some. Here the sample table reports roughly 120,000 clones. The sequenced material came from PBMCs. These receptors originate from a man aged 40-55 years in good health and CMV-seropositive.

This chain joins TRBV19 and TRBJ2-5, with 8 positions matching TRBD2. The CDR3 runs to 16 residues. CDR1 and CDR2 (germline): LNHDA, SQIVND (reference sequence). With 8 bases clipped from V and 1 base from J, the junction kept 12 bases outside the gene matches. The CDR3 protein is CASGRGGEVCQETQYF. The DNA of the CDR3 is TGTGCCAGTGGCCGGGGGGGGGAGGTATGCCAAGAGACCCAGTACTTC.

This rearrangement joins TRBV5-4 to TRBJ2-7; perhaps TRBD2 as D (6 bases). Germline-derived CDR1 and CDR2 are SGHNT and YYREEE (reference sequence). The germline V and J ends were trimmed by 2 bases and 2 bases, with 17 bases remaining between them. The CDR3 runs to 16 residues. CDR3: CASSFGVGGNAYEQYF. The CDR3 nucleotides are TGTGCCAGCAGCTTTGGCGTGGGGGGTAACGCCTACGAGCAGTACTTC.

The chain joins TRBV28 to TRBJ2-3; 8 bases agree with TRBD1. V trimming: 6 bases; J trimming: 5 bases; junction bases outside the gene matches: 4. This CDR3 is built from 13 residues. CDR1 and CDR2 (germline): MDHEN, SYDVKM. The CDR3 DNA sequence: TGTGCCAGCAGGGCAGGGGGCAAAGATACGCAGTATTTT. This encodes CASRAGGKDTQYF.

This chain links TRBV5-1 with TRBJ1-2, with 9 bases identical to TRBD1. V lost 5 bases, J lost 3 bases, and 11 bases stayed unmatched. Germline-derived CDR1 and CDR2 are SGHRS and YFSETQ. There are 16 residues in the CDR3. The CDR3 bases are TGCGCCAGCAGGATGACAGGGGGGGCGACAGACTATGGCTACACCTTC. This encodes CASRMTGGATDYGYTF.

The CDR3: CASSDGGASTDTQYF. The CDR3 DNA follows: TGTGCCAGCAGTGACGGCGGGGCTAGCACAGATACGCAGTATTTT. J is TRBJ2-3 and V is TRBV11-3; D may be TRBD2 (6 bases). The CDR3 is 15 amino acids. CDR1 SGHNT and CDR2 YENEEA come from the germline V gene. Deletions cut 6 bases from V and 0 bases from J, with 13 bases between.

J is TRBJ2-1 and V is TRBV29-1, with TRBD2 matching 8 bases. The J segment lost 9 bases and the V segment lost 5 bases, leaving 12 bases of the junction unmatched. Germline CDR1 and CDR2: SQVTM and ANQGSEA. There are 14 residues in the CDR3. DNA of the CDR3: TGCAGCGTTCATGTCGGGAGGGCCCGTGGTGAGCAGTTCTTC. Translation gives CSVHVGRARGEQFF.

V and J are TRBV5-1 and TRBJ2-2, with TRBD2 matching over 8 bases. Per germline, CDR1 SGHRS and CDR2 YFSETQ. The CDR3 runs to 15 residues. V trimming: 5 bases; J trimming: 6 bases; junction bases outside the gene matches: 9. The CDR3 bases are TGCGCCAGCAGTAAAAGCGGGAGTATCTCCGGGGAGCTGTTTTTT. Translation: CASSKSGSISGELFF.

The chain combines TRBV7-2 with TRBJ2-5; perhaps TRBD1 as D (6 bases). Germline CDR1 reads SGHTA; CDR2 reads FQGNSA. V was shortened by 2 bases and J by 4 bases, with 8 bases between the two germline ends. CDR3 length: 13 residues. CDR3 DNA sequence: TGTGCCAGCAGCTTACAACAGGGAGAGACCCAGTACTTC. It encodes CASSLQQGETQYF.

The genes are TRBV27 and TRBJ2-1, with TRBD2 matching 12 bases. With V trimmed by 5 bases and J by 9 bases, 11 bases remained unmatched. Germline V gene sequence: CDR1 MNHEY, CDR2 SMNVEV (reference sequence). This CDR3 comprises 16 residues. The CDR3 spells CASSPLAGGLGGEQFF. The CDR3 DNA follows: TGTGCCAGCAGTCCCCTAGCGGGAGGGCTTGGGGGTGAGCAGTTCTTC.

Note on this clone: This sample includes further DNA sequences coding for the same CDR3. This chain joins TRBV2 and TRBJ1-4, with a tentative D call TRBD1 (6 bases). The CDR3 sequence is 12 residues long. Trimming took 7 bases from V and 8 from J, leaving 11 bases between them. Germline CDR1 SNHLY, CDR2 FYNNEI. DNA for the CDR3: TGTGCCAGCACTCAGGGGACGGAAAAACTGTTTTTT. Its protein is CASTQGTEKLFF. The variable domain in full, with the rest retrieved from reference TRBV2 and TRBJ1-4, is EPEVTQTPSHQVTQMGQEVILRCVPISNHLYFYWYRQILGQKVEFLVSFYNNEISEKSEIFDDQFSVERPDGSNFTLKIRSTKLEDSAMYFCASTQGTEKLFFGSGTQLSVL.

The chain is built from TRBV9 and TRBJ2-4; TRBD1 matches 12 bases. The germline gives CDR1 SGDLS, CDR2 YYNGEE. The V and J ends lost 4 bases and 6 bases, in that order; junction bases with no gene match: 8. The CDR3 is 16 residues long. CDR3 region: CASSTRDRGPGNIQYF. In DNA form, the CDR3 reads TGTGCCAGCAGCACCCGGGACAGGGGGCCTGGAAACATTCAGTACTTC.

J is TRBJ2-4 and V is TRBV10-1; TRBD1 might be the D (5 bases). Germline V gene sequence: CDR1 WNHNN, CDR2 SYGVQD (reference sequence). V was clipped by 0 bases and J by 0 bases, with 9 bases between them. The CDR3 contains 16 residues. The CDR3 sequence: CASSESRQIAKNIQYF. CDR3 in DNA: TGCGCCAGCAGTGAGTCGCGACAGATAGCCAAAAACATTCAGTACTTC.

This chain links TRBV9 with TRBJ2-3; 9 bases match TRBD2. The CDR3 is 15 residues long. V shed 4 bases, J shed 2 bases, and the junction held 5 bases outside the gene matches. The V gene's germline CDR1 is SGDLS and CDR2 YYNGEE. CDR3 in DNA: TGTGCCAGCAGCCAAACTAGCGGGTACACAGATACGCAGTATTTT. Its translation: CASSQTSGYTDTQYF.

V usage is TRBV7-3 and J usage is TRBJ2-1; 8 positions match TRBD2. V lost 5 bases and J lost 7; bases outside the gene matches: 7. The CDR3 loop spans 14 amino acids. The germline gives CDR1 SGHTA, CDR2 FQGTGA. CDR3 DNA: TGTGCCAGCAGCCTAGGACTAGCACGGAATGAGCAGTTCTTC. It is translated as CASSLGLARNEQFF.

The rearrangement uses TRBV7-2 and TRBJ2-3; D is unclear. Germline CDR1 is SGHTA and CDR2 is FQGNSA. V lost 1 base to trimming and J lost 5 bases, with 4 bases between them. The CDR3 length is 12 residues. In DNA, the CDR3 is TGTGCCAGCAGCTTAGACGGAGATACGCAGTATTTT. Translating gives CASSLDGDTQYF.

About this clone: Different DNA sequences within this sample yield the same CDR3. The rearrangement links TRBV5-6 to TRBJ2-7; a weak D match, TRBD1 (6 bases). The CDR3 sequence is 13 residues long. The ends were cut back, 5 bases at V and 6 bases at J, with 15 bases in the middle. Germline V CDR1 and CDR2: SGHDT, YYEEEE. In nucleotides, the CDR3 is TGTGCCAGCAGATTCGGGACACTCCTCGAGCAGTACTTC. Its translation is CASRFGTLLEQYF.

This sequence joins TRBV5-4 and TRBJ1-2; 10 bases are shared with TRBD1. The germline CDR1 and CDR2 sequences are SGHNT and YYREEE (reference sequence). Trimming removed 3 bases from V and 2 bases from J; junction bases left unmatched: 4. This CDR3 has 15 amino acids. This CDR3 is CASSSWTGGNYGYTF. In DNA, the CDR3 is TGTGCCAGCAGCTCTTGGACAGGGGGAAACTATGGCTACACCTTC.

The CDR3 sequence is CASRLTAPQETQYF. The CDR3, as DNA: TGTGCCAGCAGATTAACAGCACCGCAAGAGACCCAGTACTTC. This chain links TRBV2 with TRBJ2-5, with D hard to call. CDR1 and CDR2 from the germline V gene are SNHLY and FYNNEI. V was cut by 6 bases and J by 2 bases, with 13 bases left in between. CDR3 length: 14 amino acids.

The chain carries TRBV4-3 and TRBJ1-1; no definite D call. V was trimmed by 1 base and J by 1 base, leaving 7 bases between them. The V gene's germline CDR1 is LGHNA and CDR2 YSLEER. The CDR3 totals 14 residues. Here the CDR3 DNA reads TGCGCCAGCAGCCAAGGTTTGGCGAACACTGAAGCTTTCTTT. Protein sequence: CASSQGLANTEAFF.

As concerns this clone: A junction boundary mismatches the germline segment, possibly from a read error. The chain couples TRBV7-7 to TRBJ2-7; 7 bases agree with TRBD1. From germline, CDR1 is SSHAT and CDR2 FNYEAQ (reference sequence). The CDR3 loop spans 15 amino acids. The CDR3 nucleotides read TGTGCTAGCAGCCCCTCGACAGGGCGCCCCTACGAGCAGTACTTC. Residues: CASSPSTGRPYEQYF. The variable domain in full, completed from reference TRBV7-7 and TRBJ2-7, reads GAGVSQSPRYKVTKRGQDVTLRCDPISSHATLYWYQQALGQGPEFLTYFNYEAQPDKSGLPSDRFSAERPEGSISTLTIQRTEQRDSAMYRCASSPSTGRPYEQYFGPGTRLTVT.

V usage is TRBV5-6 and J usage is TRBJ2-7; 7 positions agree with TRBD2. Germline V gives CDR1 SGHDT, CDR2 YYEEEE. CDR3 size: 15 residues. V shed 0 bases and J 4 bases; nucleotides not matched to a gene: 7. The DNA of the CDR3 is TGTGCCAGCAGCTTGGAGCGGGATTCGGCATACGAGCAGTACTTC. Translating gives CASSLERDSAYEQYF. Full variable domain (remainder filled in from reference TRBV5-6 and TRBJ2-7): DAGVTQSPTHLIKTRGQQVTLRCSPKSGHDTVSWYQQALGQGPQFIFQYYEEEERQRGNFPDRFSGHQFPNYSSELNVNALLLGDSALYLCASSLERDSAYEQYFGPGTRLTVT.

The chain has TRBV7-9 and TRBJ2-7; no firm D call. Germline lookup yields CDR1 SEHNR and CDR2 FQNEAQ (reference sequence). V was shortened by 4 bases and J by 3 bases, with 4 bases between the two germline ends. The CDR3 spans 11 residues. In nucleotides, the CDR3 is TGTGCCAGCAGCTCTAACTACGAGCAGTACTTC. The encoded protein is CASSSNYEQYF.

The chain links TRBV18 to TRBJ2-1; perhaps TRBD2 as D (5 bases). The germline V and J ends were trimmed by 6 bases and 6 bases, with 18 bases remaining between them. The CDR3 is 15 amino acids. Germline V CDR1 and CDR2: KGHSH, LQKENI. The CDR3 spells CASSPGEGILNEQFF. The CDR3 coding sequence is TGTGCCAGCTCCCCCGGCGAGGGTATTCTCAATGAGCAGTTCTTC. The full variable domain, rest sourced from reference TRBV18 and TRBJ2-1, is NAGVMQNPRHLVRRRGQEARLRCSPMKGHSHVYWYRQLPEEGLKFMVYLQKENIIDESGMPKERFSAEFPKEGPSILRIQQVVRGDSAAYFCASSPGEGILNEQFFGPGTRLTVL.

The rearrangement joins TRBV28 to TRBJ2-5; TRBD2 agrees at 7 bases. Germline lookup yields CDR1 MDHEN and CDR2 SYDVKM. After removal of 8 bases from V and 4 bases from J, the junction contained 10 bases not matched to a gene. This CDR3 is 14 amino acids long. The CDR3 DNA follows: TGTGCCAGCCGTATCGGCGGGAGTGGAGAGACCCAGTACTTC. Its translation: CASRIGGSGETQYF.

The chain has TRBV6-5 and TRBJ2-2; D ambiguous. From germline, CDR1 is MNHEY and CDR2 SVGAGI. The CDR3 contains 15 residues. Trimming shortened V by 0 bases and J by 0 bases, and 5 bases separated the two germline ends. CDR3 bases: TGTGCCAGCAGTTACTCTCCCGCGAACACCGGGGAGCTGTTTTTT. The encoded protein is CASSYSPANTGELFF.

The DNA for the CDR3 is TGCAGCGTTGAAATTCCAGCGGGGTCGTACGAGCAGTACTTC. It yields the protein CSVEIPAGSYEQYF. The V and J genes are TRBV29-1 and TRBJ2-7, with 7 bases aligning to TRBD2. CDR1 is SQVTM and CDR2 is ANQGSEA in the germline V gene. Trimming at V came to 2 bases and at J to 4 bases, leaving 8 bases not matched to a gene. This CDR3 comprises 14 residues.

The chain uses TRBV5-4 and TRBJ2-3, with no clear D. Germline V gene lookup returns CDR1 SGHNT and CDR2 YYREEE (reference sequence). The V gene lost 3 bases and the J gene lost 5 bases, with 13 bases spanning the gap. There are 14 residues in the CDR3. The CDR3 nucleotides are TGTGCCAGCAGCTGGGTCCTACGCGGAGATACGCAGTATTTT. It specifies CASSWVLRGDTQYF.

CDR3 coding DNA: TGTGCCAGCAGCCTTTCACTGTTAGCCAAAAACATTCAGTACTTC. Translation: CASSLSLLAKNIQYF. The rearrangement links TRBV2 to TRBJ2-4, with unresolved D. Trimming cost V 6 bases and J 0 bases, with 12 bases left between them. CDR1 is SNHLY and CDR2 is FYNNEI in the germline V gene. The CDR3 extends over 15 amino acids. Variable domain in full (rest from reference TRBV2 and TRBJ2-4): EPEVTQTPSHQVTQMGQEVILRCVPISNHLYFYWYRQILGQKVEFLVSFYNNEISEKSEIFDDQFSVERPDGSNFTLKIRSTKLEDSAMYFCASSLSLLAKNIQYFGAGTRLSVL.

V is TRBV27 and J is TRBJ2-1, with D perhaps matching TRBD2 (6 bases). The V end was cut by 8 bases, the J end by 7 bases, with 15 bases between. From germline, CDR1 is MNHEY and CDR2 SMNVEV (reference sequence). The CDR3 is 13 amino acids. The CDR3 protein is CASGWRAGNEQFF. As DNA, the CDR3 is TGTGCCAGCGGGTGGAGGGCCGGTAATGAGCAGTTCTTC.

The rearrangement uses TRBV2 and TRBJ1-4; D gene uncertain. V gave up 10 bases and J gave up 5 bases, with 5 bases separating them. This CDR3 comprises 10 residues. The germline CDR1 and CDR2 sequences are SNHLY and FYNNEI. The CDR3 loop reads CATQNEKLFF. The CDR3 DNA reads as TGTGCCACCCAAAATGAAAAACTGTTTTTT.

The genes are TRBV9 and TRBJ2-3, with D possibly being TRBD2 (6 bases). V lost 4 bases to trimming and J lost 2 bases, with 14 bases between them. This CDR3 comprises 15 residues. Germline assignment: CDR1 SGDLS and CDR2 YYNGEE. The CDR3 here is CASSPRGIVTDTQYF. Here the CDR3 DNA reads TGTGCCAGCAGCCCCCGCGGGATCGTCACAGATACGCAGTATTTT. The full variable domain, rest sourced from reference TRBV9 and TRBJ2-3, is DSGVTQTPKHLITATGQRVTLRCSPRSGDLSVYWYQQSLDQGLQFLIQYYNGEERAKGNILERFSAQQFPDLHSELNLSSLELGDSALYFCASSPRGIVTDTQYFGPGTRLTVL.

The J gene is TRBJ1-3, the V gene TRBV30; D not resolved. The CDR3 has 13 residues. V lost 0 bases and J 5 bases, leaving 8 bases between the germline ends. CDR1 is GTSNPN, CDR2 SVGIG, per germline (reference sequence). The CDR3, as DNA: TGTGCCTGGAGTGTGGGAGGGCGAAACACCATATATTTT. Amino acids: CAWSVGGRNTIYF.